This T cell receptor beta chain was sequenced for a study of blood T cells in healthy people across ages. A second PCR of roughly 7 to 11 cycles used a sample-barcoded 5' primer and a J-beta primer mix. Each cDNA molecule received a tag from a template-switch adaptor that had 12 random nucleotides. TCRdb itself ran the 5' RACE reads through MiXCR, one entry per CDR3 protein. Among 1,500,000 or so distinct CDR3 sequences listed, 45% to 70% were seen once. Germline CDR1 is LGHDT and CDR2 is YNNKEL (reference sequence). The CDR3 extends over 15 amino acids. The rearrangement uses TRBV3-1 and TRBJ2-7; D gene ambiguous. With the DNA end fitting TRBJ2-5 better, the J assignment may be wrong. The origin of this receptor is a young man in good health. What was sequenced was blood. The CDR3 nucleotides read TGTGCCAGCAGCCAAGATTTACGCCTGAAAGAGACCCAGTACTTC. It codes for CASSQDLRLKETQYF.